The entry that follows covers one T cell receptor (beta chain) sequence. Antigen specificity is unknown. For TCR beta, libraries came from quantitative 5'-RACE with molecular barcodes. TCRdb used MiXCR to reprocess the 5' RACE reads, holding one entry per CDR3 protein. The repertoire consists of approximately 300,000 distinct CDR3 sequences, with approximately 20% occurring once and the leading ten covering less than 9.5%. Germline values: CDR1 MNHNS, CDR2 SASEGT. The CDR3 sequence is 14 residues long. V dropped 7 bases and J dropped 6 bases, with 18 bases sitting between them. This specimen belongs to a study of CD8 T cells in ankylosing spondylitis. Broader study findings: CD8+ cells made up the disease-linked clones, which were relatively rare in peripheral blood. A TCR beta motif made of 7 to 9 highly homologous variants seemed typical of ankylosing spondylitis blood. Previously reported in reactive arthritis synovial fluid and blood were some of the motif variants.

This chain links TRBV6-1 with TRBJ1-1, with a tentative D call TRBD1 (5 bases). The TCR originated in a male donor with ankylosing spondylitis or in good health (not recorded which). Sequencing used blood, either unsorted or a sorted T cell fraction (not recorded which). The CDR3 DNA follows: TGTGCCAGCAACGTCTTGGGGGGAGGGGCTGAAGCTTTCTTT. Protein: CASNVLGGGAEAFF.